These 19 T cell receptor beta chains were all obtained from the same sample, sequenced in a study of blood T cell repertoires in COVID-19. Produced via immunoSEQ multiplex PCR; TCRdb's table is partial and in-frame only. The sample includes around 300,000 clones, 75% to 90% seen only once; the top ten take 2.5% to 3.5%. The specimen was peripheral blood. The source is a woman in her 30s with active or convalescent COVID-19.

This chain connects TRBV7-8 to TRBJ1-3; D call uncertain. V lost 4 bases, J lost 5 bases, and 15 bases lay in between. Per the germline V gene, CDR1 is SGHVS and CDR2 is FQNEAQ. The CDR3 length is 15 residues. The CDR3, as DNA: TGTGCCAGCAGCTCTAGCACCAGCTATAGAAACACCATATATTTT. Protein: CASSSSTSYRNTIYF.

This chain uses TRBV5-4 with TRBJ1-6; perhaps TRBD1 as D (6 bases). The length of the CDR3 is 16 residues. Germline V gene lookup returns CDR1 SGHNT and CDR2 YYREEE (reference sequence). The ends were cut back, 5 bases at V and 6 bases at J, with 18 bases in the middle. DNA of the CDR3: TGTGCCAGCAGGCGGGGGGTACAGGGCTCTAATTCACCCCTCCACTTT. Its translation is CASRRGVQGSNSPLHF.

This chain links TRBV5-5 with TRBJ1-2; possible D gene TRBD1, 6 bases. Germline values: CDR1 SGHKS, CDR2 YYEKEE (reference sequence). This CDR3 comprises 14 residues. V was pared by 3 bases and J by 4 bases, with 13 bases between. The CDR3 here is CASSSVGGGYGYTF. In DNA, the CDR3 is TGTGCCAGCAGCTCCGTAGGGGGTGGCTATGGCTACACCTTC.

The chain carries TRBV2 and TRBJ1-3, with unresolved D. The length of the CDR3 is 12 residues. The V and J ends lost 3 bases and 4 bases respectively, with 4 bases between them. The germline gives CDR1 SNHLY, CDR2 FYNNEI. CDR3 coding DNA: TGTGCCAGCAGTGAGGCAGGAAACACCATATATTTT. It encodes CASSEAGNTIYF.

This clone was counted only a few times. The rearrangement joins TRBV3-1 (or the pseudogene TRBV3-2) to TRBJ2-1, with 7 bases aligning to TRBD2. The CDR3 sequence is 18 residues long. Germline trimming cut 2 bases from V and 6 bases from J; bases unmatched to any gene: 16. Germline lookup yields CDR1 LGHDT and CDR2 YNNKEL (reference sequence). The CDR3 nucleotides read TGTGCCAGCAGCCAACCCGTGACGGGGGGTCCACCTCTCAATGAGCAGTTCTTC. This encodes CASSQPVTGGPPLNEQFF.

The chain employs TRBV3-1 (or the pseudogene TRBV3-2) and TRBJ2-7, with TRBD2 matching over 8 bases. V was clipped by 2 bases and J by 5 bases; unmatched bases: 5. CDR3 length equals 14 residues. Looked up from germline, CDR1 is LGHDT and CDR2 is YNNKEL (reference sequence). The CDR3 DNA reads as TGTGCCAGCAGCCAATCGGGGGGGGGCGACGAGCAGTACTTC. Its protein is CASSQSGGGDEQYF.

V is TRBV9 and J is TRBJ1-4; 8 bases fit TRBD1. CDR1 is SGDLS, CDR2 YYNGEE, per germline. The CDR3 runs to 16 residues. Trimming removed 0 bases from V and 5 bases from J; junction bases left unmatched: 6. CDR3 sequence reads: CASSVGGRGPNEKLFF. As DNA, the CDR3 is TGTGCCAGCAGCGTAGGAGGCAGGGGGCCGAATGAAAAACTGTTTTTT. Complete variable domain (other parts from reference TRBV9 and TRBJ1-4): DSGVTQTPKHLITATGQRVTLRCSPRSGDLSVYWYQQSLDQGLQFLIQYYNGEERAKGNILERFSAQQFPDLHSELNLSSLELGDSALYFCASSVGGRGPNEKLFFGSGTQLSVL.

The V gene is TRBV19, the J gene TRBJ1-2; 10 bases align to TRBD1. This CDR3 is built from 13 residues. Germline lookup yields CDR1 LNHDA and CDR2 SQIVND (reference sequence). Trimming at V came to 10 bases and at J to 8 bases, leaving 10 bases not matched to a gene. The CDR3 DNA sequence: TGTGCCACCAGACTGGGACAGGGGTACGGCTACACCTTC. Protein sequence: CATRLGQGYGYTF.

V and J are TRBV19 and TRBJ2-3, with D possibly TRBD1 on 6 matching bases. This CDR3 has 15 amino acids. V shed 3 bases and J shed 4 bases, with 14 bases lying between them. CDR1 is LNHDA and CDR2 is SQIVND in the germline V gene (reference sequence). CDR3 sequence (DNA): TGTGCCAGTAGTATTTGGGGGCTATCGTCAGATACGCAGTATTTT. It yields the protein CASSIWGLSSDTQYF.

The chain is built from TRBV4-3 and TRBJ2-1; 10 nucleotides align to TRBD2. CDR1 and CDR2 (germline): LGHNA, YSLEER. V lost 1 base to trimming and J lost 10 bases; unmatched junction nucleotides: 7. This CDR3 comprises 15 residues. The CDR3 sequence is CASSQVGSGGQEQFF. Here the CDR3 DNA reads TGCGCCAGCAGCCAAGTGGGTAGCGGGGGGCAGGAGCAGTTCTTC.

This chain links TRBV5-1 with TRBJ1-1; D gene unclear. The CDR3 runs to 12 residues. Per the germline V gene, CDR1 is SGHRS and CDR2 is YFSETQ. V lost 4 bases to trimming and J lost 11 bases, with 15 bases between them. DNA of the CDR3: TGCGCCAGCAGCGCCGACCGGGGAAGCGCTTTCTTT. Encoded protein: CASSADRGSAFF.

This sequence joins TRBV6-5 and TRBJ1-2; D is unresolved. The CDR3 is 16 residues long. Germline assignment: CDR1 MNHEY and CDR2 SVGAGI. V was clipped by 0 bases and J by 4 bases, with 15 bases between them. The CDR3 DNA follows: TGTGCCAGCAGTTACTCGGTCGGCTCAGGTGGCTATGGCTACACCTTC. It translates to CASSYSVGSGGYGYTF.

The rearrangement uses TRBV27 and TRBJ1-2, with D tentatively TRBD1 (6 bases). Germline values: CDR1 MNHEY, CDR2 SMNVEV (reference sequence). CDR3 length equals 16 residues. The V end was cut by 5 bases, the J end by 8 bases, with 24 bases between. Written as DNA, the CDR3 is TGTGCCAGCAGTAAACTTGCGTCAGGGGTTGCTCGCGGCTACACCTTC. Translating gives CASSKLASGVARGYTF.

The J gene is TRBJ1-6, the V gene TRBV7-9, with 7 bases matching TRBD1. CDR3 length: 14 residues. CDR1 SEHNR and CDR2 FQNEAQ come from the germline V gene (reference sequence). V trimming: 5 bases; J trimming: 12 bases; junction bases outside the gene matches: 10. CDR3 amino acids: CASSAPGQLEPLHF. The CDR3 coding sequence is TGTGCCAGCAGCGCACCGGGACAGTTGGAACCCCTCCACTTT.

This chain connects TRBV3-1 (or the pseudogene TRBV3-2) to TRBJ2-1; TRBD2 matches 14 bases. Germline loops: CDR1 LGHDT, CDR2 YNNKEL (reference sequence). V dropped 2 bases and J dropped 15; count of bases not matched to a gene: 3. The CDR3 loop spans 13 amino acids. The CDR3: CASSQQTSGGAFF. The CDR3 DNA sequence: TGTGCCAGCAGCCAACAGACTAGCGGGGGGGCGTTCTTC.

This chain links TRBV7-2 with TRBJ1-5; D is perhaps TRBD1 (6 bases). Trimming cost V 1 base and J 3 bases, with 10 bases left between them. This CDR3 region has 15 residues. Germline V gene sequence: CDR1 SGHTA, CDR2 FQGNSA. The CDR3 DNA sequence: TGTGCCAGCAGCTTAGAGTACAGGGACAATCAGCCCCAGCATTTT. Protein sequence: CASSLEYRDNQPQHF.

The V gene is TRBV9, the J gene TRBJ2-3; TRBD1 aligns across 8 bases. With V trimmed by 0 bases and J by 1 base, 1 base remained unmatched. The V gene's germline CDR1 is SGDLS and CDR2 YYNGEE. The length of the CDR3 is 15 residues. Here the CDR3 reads CASSVVGQGTDTQYF. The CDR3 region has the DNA TGTGCCAGCAGCGTAGTGGGACAGGGCACAGATACGCAGTATTTT.

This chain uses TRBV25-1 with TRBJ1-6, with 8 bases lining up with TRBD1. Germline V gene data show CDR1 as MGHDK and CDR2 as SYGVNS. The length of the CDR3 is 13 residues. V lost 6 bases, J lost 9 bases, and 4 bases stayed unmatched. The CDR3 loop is CASRGDRSSPLHF. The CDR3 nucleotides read TGTGCCAGCAGGGGGGACAGGAGTTCACCCCTCCACTTT.

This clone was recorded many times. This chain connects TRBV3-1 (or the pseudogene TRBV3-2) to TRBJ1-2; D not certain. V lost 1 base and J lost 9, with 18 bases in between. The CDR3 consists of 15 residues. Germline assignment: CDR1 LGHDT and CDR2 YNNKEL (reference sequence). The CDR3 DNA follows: TGTGCCAGCAGCCAAGGGTATGGCGCGGCCGGGAGCTACACCTTC. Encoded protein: CASSQGYGAAGSYTF.